This record covers a single T cell receptor beta chain. The antigen is undetermined. Trimming took 4 bases from V and 6 from J; bases not matched to a gene: 7. Per the germline V gene, CDR1 is MDHEN and CDR2 is SYDVKM. The CDR3 has 15 residues. This sample is part of a study of cytomegalovirus exposure and HLA in healthy donors. The PCR ran on 60 Vbeta and 13 Jbeta primers. Profiling relied on immunoSEQ multiplex PCR, and the TCRdb table lists in-frame clones only, not all of them. Of roughly 120,000 clones detected, more than 60% appear once; the ten largest clones hold less than 2.5%. Donors had nominal health at sampling but likely had unrecorded immune exposures. Study results and caveats: Specific recognition of CMV antigens was confirmed in vitro for a few chains (all CMV-associated). Presence/absence comparisons presumed near-even sequencing depth among donors. A previous analysis found most TCR beta V segments productive roughly 87% or roughly 30% of the time.

This clonotype was obtained from a woman in her thirties or forties in good health and CMV-seropositive. J is TRBJ1-4 and V is TRBV28, with 8 bases aligning to TRBD1. What was sequenced was PBMCs. Written as DNA, the CDR3 is TGTGCCAGCAGTTCCACCGGGACAGGAGATGAAAAACTGTTTTTT. Translated: CASSSTGTGDEKLFF.